This T cell receptor beta chain was identified in a study of blood T cell repertoires in COVID-19. Overall study: The United States, Italy and Spain were the sources of the acute and convalescent COVID-19 samples. PBMCs, B-cell-depleted T cells, or T cells were the source of the cDNA or gDNA that made up the material.

This clone turned up a few times. V dropped 5 bases and J dropped 1; count of bases not matched to a gene: 5. CDR3 length: 16 amino acids. Germline assignment: CDR1 KGHDR and CDR2 SFDVKD. A Seattle source enrolled patients during active infection and followed them longitudinally. Authors' analysis steps: Amplification of reference gene primers was used by the study to estimate nucleated cell counts. This table comes from immunoSEQ multiplex PCR, and its TCRdb copy is limited to in-frame clones, with some not included. V and J calls and clone size are those listed in that table; D and trimming were worked out from the DNA. Of roughly 200,000 clones in the sample, 83% are singletons; the top ten hold roughly 1.3%.

Sequences were obtained from peripheral blood. The chain joins TRBV24-1 to TRBJ2-3; 10 bases align to TRBD2. The source is a woman aged 30 to 39 with COVID-19, enrolled during active disease. This CDR3 is CATSVAGGGGTDTQYF. DNA for the CDR3: TGTGCCACCAGTGTAGCGGGAGGTGGAGGCACAGATACGCAGTATTTT.